This TCR beta chain was found in a study of control samples from healthy donors and cancer patients. Generated by immunoSEQ multiplex PCR, the TCRdb table keeps only in-frame clones and is missing some. The profile shows about 120,000 clones, just over 90% of them singletons. Sample: blood. The TCR comes from a woman under 30 in good health.

The CDR3 bases are TGTGCCAGCAGCCCGCCGACAGGGGGCGGGGATACGCAGTATTTT. Translated, it gives CASSPPTGGGDTQYF. The chain combines TRBV7-8 with TRBJ2-3; 10 positions agree with TRBD1. CDR3 length: 15 amino acids. CDR1 is SGHVS, CDR2 FQNEAQ, per germline. V dropped 5 bases and J dropped 6; count of bases not matched to a gene: 8.